This passage covers 7 T cell receptor beta chains from one sample sequenced in a study of breast tumors, draining lymph nodes, adjacent tissues. TCRdb fed the multiplex PCR reads into MiXCR, producing one record per CDR3 protein. The data contain 150,000 to 200,000 distinct CDR3 sequences, about 33% of them seen just once; the ten biggest clones take up about 4.5%. The lymph nodes were axillary draining lymph nodes from breast cancer patients. Specimen: axillary lymph node tissue. Receptor source: a female donor with breast cancer. Some clones in this sample may be carry-over from other donors' samples.

Concerning this clonotype: Possible read error: a much larger clone is one base away. The chain is built from TRBV20-1 and TRBJ2-1; 8 positions agree with TRBD2. CDR1 DFQATT and CDR2 SNEGSKA come from the germline V gene (reference sequence). The CDR3 has 15 amino acids. The CDR3 loop is CSARIAGSSSNEQFF. CDR3 in DNA: TGCAGTGCTAGAATAGCGGGGAGCTCCTCCAATGAGCAGTTCTTC.

This clonotype was recorded at least ten times. The chain recombines TRBV7-2 with TRBJ2-5; possible D gene TRBD2, 6 bases. The V end was cut by 3 bases, the J end by 1 base, with 9 bases between. This CDR3 comprises 14 residues. CDR1 and CDR2 (germline): SGHTA, FQGNSA. The CDR3 DNA reads TGTGCCAGCAGCTTCCAAGCGGGCCAAGAGACCCAGTACTTC. Translated, it gives CASSFQAGQETQYF.

This clonotype occurred many times. The chain uses TRBV6-4 and TRBJ2-1; TRBD2 matches 9 bases. With 7 bases clipped from V and 6 bases from J, the junction kept 13 bases outside the gene matches. The CDR3 totals 16 residues. CDR1 is MRHNA and CDR2 is SNTAGT in the germline V gene. Written as DNA, the CDR3 is TGTGCCAGCACGACGGTAGCGGGAGTCCTCTCCAATGAGCAGTTCTTC. This translates into CASTTVAGVLSNEQFF.

Many counts were recorded for this clonotype. CDR3 sequence: CSVETGSHNEQFF. CDR3 nucleotide sequence: TGCAGCGTTGAAACAGGGAGCCACAATGAGCAGTTCTTC. J is TRBJ2-1 and V is TRBV29-1; a weak D match, TRBD1 (6 bases). Germline V gene data show CDR1 as SQVTM and CDR2 as ANQGSEA. Trimming left V 2 bases short and J 5 bases short, with 10 bases between. CDR3 size: 13 residues.

The chain combines TRBV7-6 with TRBJ1-6; 9 bases align to TRBD1. The CDR3 is 15 residues long. CDR1 is SGHVS, CDR2 FNYEAQ, per germline. The V and J ends lost 1 base and 10 bases, in that order; junction bases with no gene match: 5. The CDR3 region is CASSLEGTGRSPLHF. For the CDR3, the DNA is TGTGCCAGCAGCTTAGAAGGGACAGGGAGATCACCCCTCCACTTT.

This chain joins TRBV20-1 and TRBJ2-3; 15 positions agree with TRBD2. The CDR3 length is 16 residues. CDR1 and CDR2 (germline): DFQATT, SNEGSKA (reference sequence). The trim removed 5 bases at V and 11 bases at J, leaving 14 bases unmatched. The CDR3 coding sequence is TGCAGTGCTTCCGGACTAGCGGGAGGGCTTATAGATGAGCAGTATTTT. Its protein product is CSASGLAGGLIDEQYF.

This rearrangement joins TRBV24-1 to TRBJ1-6, with 9 nucleotides matching TRBD1. This CDR3 spans 16 amino acids. Germline CDR1 is KGHDR and CDR2 is SFDVKD. J gave up 6 bases and V 4 bases, and 6 bases lay outside the gene matches. DNA of the CDR3: TGTGCCACCAGTGACCGCCGGGACAGGGCTAATTCACCCCTCCACTTT. Its protein product is CATSDRRDRANSPLHF.